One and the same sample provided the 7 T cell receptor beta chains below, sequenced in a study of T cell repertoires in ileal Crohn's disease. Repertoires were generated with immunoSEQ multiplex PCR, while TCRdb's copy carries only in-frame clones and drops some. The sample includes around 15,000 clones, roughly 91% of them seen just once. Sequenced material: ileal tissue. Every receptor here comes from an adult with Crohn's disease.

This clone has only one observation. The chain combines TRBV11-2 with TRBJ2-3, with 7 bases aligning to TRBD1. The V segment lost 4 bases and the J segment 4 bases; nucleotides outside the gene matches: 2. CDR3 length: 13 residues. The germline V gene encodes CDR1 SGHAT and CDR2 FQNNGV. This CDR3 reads CASSWDSPDTQYF. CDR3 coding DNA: TGTGCCAGCAGCTGGGACAGCCCAGATACGCAGTATTTT.

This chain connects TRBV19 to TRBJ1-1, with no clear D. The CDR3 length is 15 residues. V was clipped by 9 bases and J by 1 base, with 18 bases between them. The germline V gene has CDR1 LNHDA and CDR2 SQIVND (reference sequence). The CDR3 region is CASLPGRRENTEAFF. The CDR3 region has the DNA TGTGCCAGCTTACCCGGGCGACGGGAGAACACTGAAGCTTTCTTT.

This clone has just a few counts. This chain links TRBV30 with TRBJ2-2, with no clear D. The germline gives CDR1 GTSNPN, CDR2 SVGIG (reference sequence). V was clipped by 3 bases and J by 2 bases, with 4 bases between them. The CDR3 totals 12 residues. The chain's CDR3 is CAWSVNTGELFF. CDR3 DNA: TGTGCCTGGAGCGTAAACACCGGGGAGCTGTTTTTT.

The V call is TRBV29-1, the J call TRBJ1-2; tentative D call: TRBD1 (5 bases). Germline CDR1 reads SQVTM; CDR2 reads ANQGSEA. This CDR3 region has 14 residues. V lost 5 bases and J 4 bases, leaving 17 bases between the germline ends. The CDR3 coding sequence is TGCAGCGTTCCAGGTCAGGGATTCGGCTATGGCTACACCTTC. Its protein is CSVPGQGFGYGYTF.

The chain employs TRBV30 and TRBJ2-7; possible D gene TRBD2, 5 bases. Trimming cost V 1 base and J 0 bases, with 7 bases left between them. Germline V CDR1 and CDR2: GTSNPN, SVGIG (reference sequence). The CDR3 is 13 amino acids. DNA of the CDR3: TGTGCCTGGAGTGGCGGGTTCTCCTACGAGCAGTACTTC. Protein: CAWSGGFSYEQYF.

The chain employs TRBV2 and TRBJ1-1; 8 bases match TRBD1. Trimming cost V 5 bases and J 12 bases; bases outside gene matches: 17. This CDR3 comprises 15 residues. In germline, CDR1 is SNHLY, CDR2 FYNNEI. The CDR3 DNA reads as TGTGCCAGCAGTCACCGGGACAGGTTAAAGCCCGGAACTTTCTTT. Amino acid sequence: CASSHRDRLKPGTFF. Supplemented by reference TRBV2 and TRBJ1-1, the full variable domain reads EPEVTQTPSHQVTQMGQEVILRCVPISNHLYFYWYRQILGQKVEFLVSFYNNEISEKSEIFDDQFSVERPDGSNFTLKIRSTKLEDSAMYFCASSHRDRLKPGTFFGQGTRLTVV.

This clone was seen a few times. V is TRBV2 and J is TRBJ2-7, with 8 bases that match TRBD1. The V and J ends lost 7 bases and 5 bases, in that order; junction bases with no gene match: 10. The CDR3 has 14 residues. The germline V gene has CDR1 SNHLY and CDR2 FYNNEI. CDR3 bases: TGTGCCAGCACCGGACAGGGAGGATTCGACGAGCAGTACTTC. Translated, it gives CASTGQGGFDEQYF. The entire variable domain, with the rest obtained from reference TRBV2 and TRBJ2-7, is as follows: EPEVTQTPSHQVTQMGQEVILRCVPISNHLYFYWYRQILGQKVEFLVSFYNNEISEKSEIFDDQFSVERPDGSNFTLKIRSTKLEDSAMYFCASTGQGGFDEQYFGPGTRLTVT.